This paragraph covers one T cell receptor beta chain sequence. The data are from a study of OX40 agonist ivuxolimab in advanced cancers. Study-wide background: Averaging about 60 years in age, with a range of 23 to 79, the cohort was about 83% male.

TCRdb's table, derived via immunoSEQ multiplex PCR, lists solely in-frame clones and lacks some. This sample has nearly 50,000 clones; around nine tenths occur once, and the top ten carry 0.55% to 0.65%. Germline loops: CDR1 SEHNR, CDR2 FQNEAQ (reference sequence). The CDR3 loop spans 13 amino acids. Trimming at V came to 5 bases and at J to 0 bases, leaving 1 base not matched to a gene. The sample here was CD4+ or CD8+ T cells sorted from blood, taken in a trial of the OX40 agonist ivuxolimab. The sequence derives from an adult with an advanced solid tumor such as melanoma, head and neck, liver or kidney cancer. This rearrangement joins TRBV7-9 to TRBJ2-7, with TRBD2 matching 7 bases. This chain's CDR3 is CASSRTSSYEQYF. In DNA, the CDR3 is TGTGCCAGCAGCCGGACTAGCTCCTACGAGCAGTACTTC.